The clone carrying this T cell receptor beta chain was seen only once. Its antigen is currently unknown. This sample stems from a study of identifying expanded T cells in peripheral blood. Profiled with immunoSEQ multiplex PCR; TCRdb holds only in-frame clones, not every one. This table holds about 130,000 clones, 80% to 90% found once. Findings and limits, study-wide: Roughly two-week clone count variance significantly increased as total template count grew. Technical replicates showed about 1.2 changed clones; approximately 2 weeks about 16; four weeks 19.

Germline lookup yields CDR1 MDHEN and CDR2 SYDVKM. The CDR3 length is 11 residues. The V end lost 10 bases, the J end lost 5 bases, and 10 bases lay between the germline ends. Healthy donors had no documented immune events, such as infections, while sampled. This chain joins TRBV28 and TRBJ2-3; D is possibly TRBD2 (5 bases). The source is a person between 18 and 75 years old in good health. The sample was blood. The CDR3 DNA is TGTGCCAACAGCGAGGGAGATACGCAGTATTTT. This translates into CANSEGDTQYF.